This TCR beta chain was documented in a study of T cell repertoires in cytomegalovirus infection. For the study at large: It can be stated that public TCR beta signatures indicated CMV infection as well as a matching HLA type. The study's findings and limits: HLA-C-restricted CMV-specific TCR beta clonotypes prevailed in the ex vivo response.

Germline CDR1 reads SEHNR; CDR2 reads FQNEAQ (reference sequence). The CDR3 extends over 13 amino acids. The germline V and J ends were trimmed by 6 bases and 6 bases, with 12 bases remaining between them. Note on this clonotype: Its specificity is unknown.

TCRdb re-analysed the reads in MiXCR, keeping a single row per CDR3 protein. The table lists some 500,000 distinct CDR3 sequences, about 33% of them singletons. This TCR was recovered from a human donor in good health (CMV status not recorded). Some clones in this sample may be carry-over from other donors' samples. The gene calls are TRBV7-9 and TRBJ2-1, with D unresolved. The material sequenced was cultured PBMCs, taken from culture after CMV antigen stimulation. CDR3 in amino acids: CASSLEMGNEQFF. In nucleotides, the CDR3 is TGTGCCAGCAGTCTTGAGATGGGCAATGAGCAGTTCTTC.